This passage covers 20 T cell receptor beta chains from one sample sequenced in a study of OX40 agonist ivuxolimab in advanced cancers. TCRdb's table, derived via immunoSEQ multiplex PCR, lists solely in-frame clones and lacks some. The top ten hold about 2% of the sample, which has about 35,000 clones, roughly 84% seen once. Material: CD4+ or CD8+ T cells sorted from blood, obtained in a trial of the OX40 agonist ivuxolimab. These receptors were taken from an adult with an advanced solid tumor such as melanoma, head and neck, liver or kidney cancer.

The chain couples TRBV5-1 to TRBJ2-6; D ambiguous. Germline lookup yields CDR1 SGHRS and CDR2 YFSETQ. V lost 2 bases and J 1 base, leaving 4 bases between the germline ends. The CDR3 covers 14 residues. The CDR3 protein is CASSLGSGANVLTF. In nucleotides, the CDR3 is TGCGCCAGCAGCTTAGGGTCTGGGGCCAACGTCCTGACTTTC.

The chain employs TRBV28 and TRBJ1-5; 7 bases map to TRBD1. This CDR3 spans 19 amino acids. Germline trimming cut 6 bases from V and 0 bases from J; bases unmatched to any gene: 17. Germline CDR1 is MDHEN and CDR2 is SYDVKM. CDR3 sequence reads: CASRPSGTVTIRSNQPQHF. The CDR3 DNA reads TGTGCCAGCAGACCGTCCGGGACAGTAACGATTCGTAGCAATCAGCCCCAGCATTTT.

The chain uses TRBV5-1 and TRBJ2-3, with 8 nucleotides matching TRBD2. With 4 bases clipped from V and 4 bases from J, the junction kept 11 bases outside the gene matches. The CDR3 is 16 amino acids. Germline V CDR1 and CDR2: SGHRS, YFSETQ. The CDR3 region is CASSPAGAGGSDTQYF. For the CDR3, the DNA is TGCGCCAGCAGCCCCGCTGGCGCGGGAGGATCAGATACGCAGTATTTT.

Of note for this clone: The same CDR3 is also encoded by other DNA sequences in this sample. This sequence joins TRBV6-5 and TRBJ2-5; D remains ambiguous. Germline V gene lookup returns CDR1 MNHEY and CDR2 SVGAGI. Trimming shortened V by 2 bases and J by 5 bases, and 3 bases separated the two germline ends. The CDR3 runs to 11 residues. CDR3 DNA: TGTGCCAGCAGTTACGGGGAGACCCAGTACTTC. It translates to CASSYGETQYF.

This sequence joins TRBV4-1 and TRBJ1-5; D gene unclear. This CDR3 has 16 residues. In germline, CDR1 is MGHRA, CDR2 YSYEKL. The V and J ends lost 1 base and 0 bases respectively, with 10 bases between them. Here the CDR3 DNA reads TGCGCCAGCAGCCAAGTCGGTGCAGCTAGCAATCAGCCCCAGCATTTT. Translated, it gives CASSQVGAASNQPQHF.

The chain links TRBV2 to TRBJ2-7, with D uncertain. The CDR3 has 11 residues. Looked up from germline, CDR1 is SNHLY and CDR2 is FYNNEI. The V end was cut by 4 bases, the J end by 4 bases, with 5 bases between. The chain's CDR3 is CASSALYEQYF. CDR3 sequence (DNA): TGTGCCAGCAGTGCGTTGTACGAGCAGTACTTC. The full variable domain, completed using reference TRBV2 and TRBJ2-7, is EPEVTQTPSHQVTQMGQEVILRCVPISNHLYFYWYRQILGQKVEFLVSFYNNEISEKSEIFDDQFSVERPDGSNFTLKIRSTKLEDSAMYFCASSALYEQYFGPGTRLTVT.

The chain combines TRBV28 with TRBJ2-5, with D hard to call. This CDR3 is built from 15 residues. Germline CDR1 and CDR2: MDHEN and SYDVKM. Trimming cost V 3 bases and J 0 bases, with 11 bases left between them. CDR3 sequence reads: CASSLGSGNQETQYF. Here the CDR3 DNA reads TGTGCCAGCAGTTTGGGGTCCGGAAACCAAGAGACCCAGTACTTC.

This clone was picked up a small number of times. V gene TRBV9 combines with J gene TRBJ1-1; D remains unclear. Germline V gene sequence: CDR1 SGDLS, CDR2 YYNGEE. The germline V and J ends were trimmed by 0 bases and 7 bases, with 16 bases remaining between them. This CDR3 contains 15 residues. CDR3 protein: CASSVGVGSRLEAFF. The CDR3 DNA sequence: TGTGCCAGCAGCGTAGGAGTCGGATCTAGACTTGAAGCTTTCTTT. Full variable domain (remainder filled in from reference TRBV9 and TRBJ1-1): DSGVTQTPKHLITATGQRVTLRCSPRSGDLSVYWYQQSLDQGLQFLIQYYNGEERAKGNILERFSAQQFPDLHSELNLSSLELGDSALYFCASSVGVGSRLEAFFGQGTRLTVV.

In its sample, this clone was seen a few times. The CDR3 region has the DNA TGCGCCAGCGGAGGGGACACAGATACGCAGTATTTT. Its translation: CASGGDTDTQYF. The V gene is TRBV10-1, the J gene TRBJ2-3; D is possibly TRBD2 (6 bases). The ends were cut back, 8 bases at V and 2 bases at J, with 8 bases in the middle. In germline, CDR1 is WNHNN, CDR2 SYGVQD (reference sequence). The CDR3 sequence is 12 residues long.

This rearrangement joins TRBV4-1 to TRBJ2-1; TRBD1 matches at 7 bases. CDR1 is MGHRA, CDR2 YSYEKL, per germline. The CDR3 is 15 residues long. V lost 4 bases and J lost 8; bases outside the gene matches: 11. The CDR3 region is CASSPPRQGRHEQFF. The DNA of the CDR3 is TGCGCCAGCAGCCCTCCCCGACAGGGTAGACATGAGCAGTTCTTC.

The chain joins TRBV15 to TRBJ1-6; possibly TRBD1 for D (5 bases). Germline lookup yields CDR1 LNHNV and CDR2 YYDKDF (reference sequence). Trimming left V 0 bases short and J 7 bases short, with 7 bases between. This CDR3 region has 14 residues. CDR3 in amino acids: CATSREAGNSPLHF. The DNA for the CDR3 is TGTGCCACCAGCAGAGAGGCAGGGAATTCACCCCTCCACTTT.

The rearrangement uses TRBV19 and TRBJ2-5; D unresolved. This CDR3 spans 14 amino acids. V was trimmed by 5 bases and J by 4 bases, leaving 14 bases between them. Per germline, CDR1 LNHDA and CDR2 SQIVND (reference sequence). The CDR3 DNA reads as TGTGCCAGTAGTTCTCGGATCGGCGGAGAGACCCAGTACTTC. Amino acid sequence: CASSSRIGGETQYF.

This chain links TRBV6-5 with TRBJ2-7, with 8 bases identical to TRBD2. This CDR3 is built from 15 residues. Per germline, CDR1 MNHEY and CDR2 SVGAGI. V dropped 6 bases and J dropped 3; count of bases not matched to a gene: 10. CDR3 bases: TGTGCCAGCAGCGAAAGTGGGACTAGTCTCTACGAGCAGTACTTC. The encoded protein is CASSESGTSLYEQYF.

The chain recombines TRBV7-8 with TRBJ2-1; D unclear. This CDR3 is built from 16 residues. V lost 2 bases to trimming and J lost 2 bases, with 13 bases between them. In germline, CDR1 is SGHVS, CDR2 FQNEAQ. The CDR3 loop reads CASSLSARNPYNEQFF. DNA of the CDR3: TGTGCCAGCAGCTTATCGGCTAGGAATCCCTACAATGAGCAGTTCTTC.

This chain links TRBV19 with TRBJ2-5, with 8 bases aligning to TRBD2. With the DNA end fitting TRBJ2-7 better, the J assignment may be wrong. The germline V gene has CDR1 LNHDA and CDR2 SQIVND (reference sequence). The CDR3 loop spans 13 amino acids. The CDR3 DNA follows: TGTGCCAGTAGTAACGGGAGGGCCGGCGAGCAGTACTTC. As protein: CASSNGRAGEQYF.

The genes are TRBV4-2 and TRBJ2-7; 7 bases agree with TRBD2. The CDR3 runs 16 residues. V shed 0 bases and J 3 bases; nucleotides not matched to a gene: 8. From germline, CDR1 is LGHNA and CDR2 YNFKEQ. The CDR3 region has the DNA TGTGCCAGCAGCCAAGAGAAAGGACTAGGGGACTACGAGCAGTACTTC. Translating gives CASSQEKGLGDYEQYF.

DNA of the CDR3: TGTGCCAGCAGCGGGGGGTATAGCAATCAGCCCCAGCATTTT. This encodes CASSGGYSNQPQHF. The J gene is TRBJ1-5, the V gene TRBV9, with D possibly being TRBD1 (5 bases). Deletions cut 3 bases from V and 0 bases from J, with 7 bases between. The germline V gene encodes CDR1 SGDLS and CDR2 YYNGEE. CDR3 size: 14 residues.

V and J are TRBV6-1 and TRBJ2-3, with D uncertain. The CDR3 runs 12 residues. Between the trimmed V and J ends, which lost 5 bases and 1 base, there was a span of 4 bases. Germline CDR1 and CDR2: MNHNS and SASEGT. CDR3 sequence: CASSPRTDTQYF. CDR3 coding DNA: TGTGCCAGCAGTCCCCGCACAGATACGCAGTATTTT.

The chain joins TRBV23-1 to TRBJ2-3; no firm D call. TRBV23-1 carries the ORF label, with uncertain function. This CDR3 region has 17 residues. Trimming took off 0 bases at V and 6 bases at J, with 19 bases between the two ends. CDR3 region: CASSQSRGERRWDTQYF. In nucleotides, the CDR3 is TGCGCCAGCAGTCAATCGCGAGGCGAACGTCGGTGGGATACGCAGTATTTT.

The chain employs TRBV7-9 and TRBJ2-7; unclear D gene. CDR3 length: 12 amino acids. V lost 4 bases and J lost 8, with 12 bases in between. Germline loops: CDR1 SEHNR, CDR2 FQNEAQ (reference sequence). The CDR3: CASSSAGSQQYF. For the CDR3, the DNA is TGTGCCAGCAGCTCCGCTGGTAGCCAGCAGTACTTC.